This T cell receptor beta chain derives from a study of memory B cells and T cells in multiple sclerosis (dated by TCRdb to 2017 to 2018). Notes on the research overall: In multiple sclerosis patients, the study set the TCR beta repertoires of autoproliferating peripheral T cells against those of T cells infiltrating brain lesions. Two multiple sclerosis patients were included in the TCR sequencing because brain lesions obtained at autopsy or brain-infiltrating cells obtained from biopsy were available for them. Paper-wide results and their limitations: Because clone-set sizes differed between compartments, counts of shared clonotypes were influenced and normalization was required.

Notes on this clone: This receptor's antigen is unknown. No much larger clone exists at a distance of one base, and base qualities are not known.

V loses 6 bases, J loses 1 base, and the germline ends lie 15 bases apart. The CDR1 and CDR2 encoded by the germline V gene (reference sequence) are LNHDA and SQIVND. There are 16 amino acids in the CDR3, from cysteine to phenylalanine inclusive. The DNA shown is the 48-base CDR3, in frame from base 1. TCRbeta CDR3 regions were amplified from extracted genomic DNA using the immunoSEQ Platform. Multiplex PCR, high-throughput sequencing and a vendor bioinformatics pipeline were brought together in the immunoSEQ assay. As for the original processing: Non-productive sequences and CDR3s shorter than 4 amino acids were excluded, and clonotype frequencies were recalculated for each sample. In immunoSEQ Analyzer 2.0, shared clonotypes were identified as identical CDR3 amino acid, V gene and J gene sequences. Repertoire overlap was normalized by dividing shared clonotype counts by the product of both clone-set sizes, scaled by 1000 into arbitrary units. This immuneACCESS table, as held by TCRdb, lists in-frame sequences with V and J called but not all clones. Of the missing ones, under half trace to an unresolved V gene in checked studies; the others have no known cause. The V and J calls and clone size are taken from that table; D and trimming were inferred from the DNA. Across this sample there are some 49,000 clones, with over 70% seen only once. The top ten hold 0.9% to 1.4% of the sample.

After CFSE-labeled PBMCs were cultured without any stimulus, the autoproliferating (CFSEdim) and non-proliferating (CFSEhi) T cell fractions were each sequenced on their own. Altogether, about 5.1x10^7 CFSE-labeled PBMCs were kept in culture for 6 to 8 days with no stimulus, after which the replicate wells were combined. PBMCs were labeled with 0.4 to 0.55 uM CFSE and cultured without exogenous stimuli in serum-free AIM-V medium. PBMCs were isolated by Ficoll density gradient centrifugation and cryopreserved before use. Using a FACSAria III, live 7-AAD-negative cells were sorted, then washed with PBS and stored frozen at -80 degrees C as dry pellets.

The TCR sequence derives from a human donor with multiple sclerosis. The specimen was PBMCs from blood kept in culture. Recombination joined TRBV19 with TRBJ2-2, and the D gene may be TRBD1, 6 bases matching. The CDR3 protein: CASSFTGIRNTGELFF. The DNA sequence is as follows: TGTGCCAGTAGCTTTACAGGGATAAGGAACACCGGGGAGCTGTTTTTT.